What follows is one T cell receptor beta chain and its context. Its antigen target is currently unknown. Qualities for individual bases were not recorded, and no much larger clone is one base off. The sample originates from a study of blood T cell repertoires in COVID-19 (dated by TCRdb to about 2020). As for the study more broadly: Collaborator samples came from the United States, Italy and Spain and covered acute and convalescent phases of COVID-19. The dataset comprised deeply sampled blood TCRbeta repertoires from subjects exposed to, actively infected with, or recovered from COVID-19. Where available, HLA class I and class II types were taken from metadata supplied by the sample provider and were not determined by assay-based typing. The samples were drawn from two sources: the first 160 participants of the ongoing ImmuneRACE study, and some 1,300 subjects contributed by 6 global collaborators. The prospective study material was composed of cDNA or gDNA derived from T cells, B-cell-depleted T cells, or PBMCs. Sample metadata almost always included a de-identified subject ID, COVID-19 status, age in years and sex. A freely available public database, intended as a resource for researchers studying the immune response to SARS-CoV-2, is where the repertoires were released. Overall study outcomes, separate from this receptor: Clinical and demographic metadata were provided uncurated, with the amount varying by source and participant.

Each collaborating institution followed its own protocols to collect whole blood in K2EDTA tubes. For TCRbeta analysis, collaborator samples were shipped as frozen whole blood, as isolated PBMCs, or as DNA extracted from either sample type. TCRbeta CDR3 regions were amplified from genomic DNA using the immunoSEQ Assay, a bias-controlled multiplex PCR. The paper's processing steps were these. The number of nucleated cells in each sample was estimated from the amplification of reference gene primers within the assay. To quantify the absolute abundance of each unique TCRbeta CDR3 rearrangement, sequence reads were collapsed and filtered. For each sample, productive Simpson clonality was calculated as the square root of Simpson's diversity index across productive rearrangements. What TCRdb holds here is the immuneACCESS table cut down to in-frame rearrangements. Part of the clones is not present; checked against another copy, under half of the missing clones reflect an unresolved V gene, and the others are unexplained. The DNA was the basis for D and trimming; V, J and clone size are from that table. In this sample the table shows 200,000 to 250,000 clones, about nine tenths of which occur a single time. Approximately 6.1% of the sample is in the top ten clones.

Sequencing was done on a sample of peripheral blood. This receptor was identified in an elderly man with acute or convalescent COVID-19.

The DNA is as follows: TGCGCCAGCAGCCAAGCGGGGTGGACAGATACGCAGTATTTT. Translated, it reads CASSQAGWTDTQYF. The V and J genes are TRBV4-3 and TRBJ2-3, and TRBD2 may be the D gene, going by 5 matching bases. CDR1 is given as LGHNA and CDR2 as YSLEER, both from the germline V gene. The CDR3 covers 14 residues, taking in both the cysteine and the phenylalanine. The kept DNA is CDR3 alone, 42 bases in frame from the first base. Relative to germline, V is 1 base shorter and J is 3 bases shorter, with 8 bases between their ends.